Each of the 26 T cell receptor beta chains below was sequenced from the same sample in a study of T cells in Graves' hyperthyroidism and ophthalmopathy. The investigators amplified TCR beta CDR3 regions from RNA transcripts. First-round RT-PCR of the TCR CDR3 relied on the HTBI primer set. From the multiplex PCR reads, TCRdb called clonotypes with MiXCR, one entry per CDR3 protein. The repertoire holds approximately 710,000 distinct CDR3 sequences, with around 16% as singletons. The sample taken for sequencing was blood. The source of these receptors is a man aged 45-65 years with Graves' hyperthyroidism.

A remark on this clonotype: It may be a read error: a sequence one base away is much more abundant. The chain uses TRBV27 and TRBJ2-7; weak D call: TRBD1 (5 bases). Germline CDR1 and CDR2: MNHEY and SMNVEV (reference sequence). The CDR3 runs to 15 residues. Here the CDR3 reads CTSSLSGFNLYEQYF. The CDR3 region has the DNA TGTACCAGCAGTTTATCAGGGTTTAACCTTTACGAGCAGTACTTC.

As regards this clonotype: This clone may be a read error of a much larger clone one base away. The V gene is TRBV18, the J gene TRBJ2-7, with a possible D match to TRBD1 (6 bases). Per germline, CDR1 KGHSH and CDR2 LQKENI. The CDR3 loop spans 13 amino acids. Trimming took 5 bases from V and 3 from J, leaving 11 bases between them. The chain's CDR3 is CASSTADSYEQYF. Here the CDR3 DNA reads TGTGCCAGCTCAACCGCGGACAGCTACGAGCAGTACTTC.

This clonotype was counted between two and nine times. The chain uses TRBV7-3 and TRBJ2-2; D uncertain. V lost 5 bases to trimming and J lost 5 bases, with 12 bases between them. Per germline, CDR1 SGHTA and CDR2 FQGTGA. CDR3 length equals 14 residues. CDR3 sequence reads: CASSIQSGTGELFF. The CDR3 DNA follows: TGTGCCAGCAGCATTCAGTCGGGTACCGGGGAGCTGTTTTTT.

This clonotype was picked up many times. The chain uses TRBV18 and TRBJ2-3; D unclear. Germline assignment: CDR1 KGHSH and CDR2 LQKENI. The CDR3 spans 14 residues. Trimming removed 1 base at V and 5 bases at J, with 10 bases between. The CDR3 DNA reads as TGTGCCAGCTCACCACGACGGCTTGAAGATACGCAGTATTTT. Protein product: CASSPRRLEDTQYF. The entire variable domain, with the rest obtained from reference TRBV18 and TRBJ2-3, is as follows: NAGVMQNPRHLVRRRGQEARLRCSPMKGHSHVYWYRQLPEEGLKFMVYLQKENIIDESGMPKERFSAEFPKEGPSILRIQQVVRGDSAAYFCASSPRRLEDTQYFGPGTRLTVL.

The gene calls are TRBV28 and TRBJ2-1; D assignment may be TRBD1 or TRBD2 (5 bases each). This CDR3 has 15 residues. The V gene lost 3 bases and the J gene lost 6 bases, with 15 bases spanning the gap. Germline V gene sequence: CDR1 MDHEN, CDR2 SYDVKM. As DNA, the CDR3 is TGTGCCAGCAGTTTTGGGGGAGCGGTGTTCAATGAGCAGTTCTTC. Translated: CASSFGGAVFNEQFF.

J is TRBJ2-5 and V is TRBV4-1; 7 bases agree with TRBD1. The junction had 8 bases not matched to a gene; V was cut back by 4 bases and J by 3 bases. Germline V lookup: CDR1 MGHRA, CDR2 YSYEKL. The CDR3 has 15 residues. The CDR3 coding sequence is TGCGCCAGCAGCCGGCAGACAGGGAGTGAAGAGACCCAGTACTTC. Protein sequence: CASSRQTGSEETQYF.

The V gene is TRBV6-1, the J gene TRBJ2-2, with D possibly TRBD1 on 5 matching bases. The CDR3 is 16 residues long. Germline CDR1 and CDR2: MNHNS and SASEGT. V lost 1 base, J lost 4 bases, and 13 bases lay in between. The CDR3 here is CASSEVRRRGTGELFF. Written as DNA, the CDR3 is TGTGCCAGCAGTGAAGTTCGGAGAAGGGGCACCGGGGAGCTGTTTTTT.

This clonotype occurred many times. The CDR3, as DNA: TGCAGTGCTAGAGATCCTAGCGAGAGCAACACCGGGGAGCTGTTTTTT. Translated: CSARDPSESNTGELFF. V usage is TRBV20-1 and J usage is TRBJ2-2, with TRBD2 as a possible D gene (6 bases). This CDR3 has 16 amino acids. With 0 bases removed from V and 2 bases from J, the gap between germline ends came to 13 bases. Germline V lookup: CDR1 DFQATT, CDR2 SNEGSKA (reference sequence).

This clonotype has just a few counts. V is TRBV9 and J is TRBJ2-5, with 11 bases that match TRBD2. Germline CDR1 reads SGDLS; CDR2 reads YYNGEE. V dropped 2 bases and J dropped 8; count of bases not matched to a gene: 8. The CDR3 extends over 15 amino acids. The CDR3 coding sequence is TGTGCCAGCAGCGTCACGACTAGCGGGACTGAAACCCAGTACTTC. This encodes CASSVTTSGTETQYF.

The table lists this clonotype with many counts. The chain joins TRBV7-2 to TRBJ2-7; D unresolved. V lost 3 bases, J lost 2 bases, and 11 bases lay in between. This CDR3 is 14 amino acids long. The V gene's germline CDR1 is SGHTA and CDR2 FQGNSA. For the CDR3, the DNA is TGTGCCAGCAGCTTCTTGCAGAACCCCTACGAGCAGTACTTC. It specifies CASSFLQNPYEQYF. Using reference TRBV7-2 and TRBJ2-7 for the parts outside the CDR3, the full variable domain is GAGVSQSPSNKVTEKGKDVELRCDPISGHTALYWYRQSLGQGLEFLIYFQGNSAPDKSGLPSDRFSAERTGGSVSTLTIQRTQQEDSAVYLCASSFLQNPYEQYFGPGTRLTVT.

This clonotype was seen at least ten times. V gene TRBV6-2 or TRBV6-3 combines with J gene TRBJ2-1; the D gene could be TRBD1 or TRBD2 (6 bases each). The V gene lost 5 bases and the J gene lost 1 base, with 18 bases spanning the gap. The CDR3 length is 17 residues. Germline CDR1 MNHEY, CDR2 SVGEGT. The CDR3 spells CASSPGTGGGSYNEQFF. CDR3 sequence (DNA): TGTGCCAGCAGTCCAGGGACTGGAGGGGGTTCCTACAATGAGCAGTTCTTC.

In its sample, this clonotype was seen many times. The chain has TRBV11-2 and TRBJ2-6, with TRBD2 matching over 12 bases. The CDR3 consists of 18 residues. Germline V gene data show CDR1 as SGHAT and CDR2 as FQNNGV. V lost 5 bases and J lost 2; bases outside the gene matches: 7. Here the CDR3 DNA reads TGTGCCAGCAGCCTCGCGACTAGCGGGAGTCCTGGGGCCAACGTCCTGACTTTC. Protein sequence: CASSLATSGSPGANVLTF.

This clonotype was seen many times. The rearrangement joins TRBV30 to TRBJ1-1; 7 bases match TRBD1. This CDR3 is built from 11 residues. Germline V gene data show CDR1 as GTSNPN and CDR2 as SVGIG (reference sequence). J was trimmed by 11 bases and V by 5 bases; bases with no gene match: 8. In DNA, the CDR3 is TGTGCCTGGGGGGGACAGCGAGCGGCTTTCTTT. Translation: CAWGGQRAAFF.

The CDR3 sequence is CASTYRGSHGYTF. The CDR3 nucleotides read TGTGCCAGCACCTACAGGGGTTCTCATGGCTACACCTTC. The rearrangement links TRBV6-1 to TRBJ1-2; 7 bases align to TRBD1. Germline V gene data show CDR1 as MNHNS and CDR2 as SASEGT. This CDR3 has 13 residues. J was trimmed by 6 bases and V by 7 bases; bases with no gene match: 8.

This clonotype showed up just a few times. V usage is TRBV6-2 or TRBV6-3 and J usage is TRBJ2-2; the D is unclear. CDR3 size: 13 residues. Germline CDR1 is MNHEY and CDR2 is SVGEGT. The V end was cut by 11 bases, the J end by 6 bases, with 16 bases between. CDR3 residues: CAGRRIHAGELFF. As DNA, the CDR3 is TGTGCCGGACGACGGATCCACGCCGGGGAGCTGTTTTTT.

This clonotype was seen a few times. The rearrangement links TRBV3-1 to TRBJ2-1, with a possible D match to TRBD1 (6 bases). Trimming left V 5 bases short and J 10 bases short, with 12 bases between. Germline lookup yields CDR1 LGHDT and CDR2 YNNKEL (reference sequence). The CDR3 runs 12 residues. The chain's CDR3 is CASSVTGYEQFF. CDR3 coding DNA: TGTGCCAGCAGCGTCACAGGGTACGAGCAGTTCTTC.

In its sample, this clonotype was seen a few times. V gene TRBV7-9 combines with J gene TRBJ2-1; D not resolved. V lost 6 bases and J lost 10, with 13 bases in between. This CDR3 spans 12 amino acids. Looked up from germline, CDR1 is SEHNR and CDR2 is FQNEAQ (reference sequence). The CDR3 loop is CASSEQHGEQFF. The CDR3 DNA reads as TGTGCCAGCAGTGAACAACATGGCGAGCAGTTCTTC.

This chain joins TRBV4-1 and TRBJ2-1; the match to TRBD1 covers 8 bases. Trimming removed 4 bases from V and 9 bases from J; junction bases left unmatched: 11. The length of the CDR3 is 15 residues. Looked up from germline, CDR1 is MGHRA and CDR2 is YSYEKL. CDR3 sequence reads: CASSPRQGTWGEQFF. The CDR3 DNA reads TGCGCCAGCAGCCCAAGACAGGGGACCTGGGGTGAGCAGTTCTTC.

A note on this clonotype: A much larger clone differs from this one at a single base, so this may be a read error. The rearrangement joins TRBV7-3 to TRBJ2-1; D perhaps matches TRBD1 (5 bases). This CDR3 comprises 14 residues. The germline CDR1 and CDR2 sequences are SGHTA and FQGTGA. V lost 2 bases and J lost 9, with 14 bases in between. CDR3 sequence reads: CASSLGASYAEQFF. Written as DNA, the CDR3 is TGTGCCAGCAGCTTAGGGGCTAGTTATGCTGAGCAGTTCTTC.

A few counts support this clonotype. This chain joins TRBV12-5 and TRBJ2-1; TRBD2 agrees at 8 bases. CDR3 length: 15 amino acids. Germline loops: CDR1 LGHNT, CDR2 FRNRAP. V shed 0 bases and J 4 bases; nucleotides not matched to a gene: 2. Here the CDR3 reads CASGLVPGGYNEQFF. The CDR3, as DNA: TGTGCTAGTGGTTTGGTCCCGGGAGGGTACAATGAGCAGTTCTTC.

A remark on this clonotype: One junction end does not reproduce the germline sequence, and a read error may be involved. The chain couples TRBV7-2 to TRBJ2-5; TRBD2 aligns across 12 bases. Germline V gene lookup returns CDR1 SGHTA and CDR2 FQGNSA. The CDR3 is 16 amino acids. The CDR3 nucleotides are TGTGCCAGCAGATTAGGGACTAGCGGGCTTAGGGGGACCCAGTACTTC. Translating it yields CASRLGTSGLRGTQYF.

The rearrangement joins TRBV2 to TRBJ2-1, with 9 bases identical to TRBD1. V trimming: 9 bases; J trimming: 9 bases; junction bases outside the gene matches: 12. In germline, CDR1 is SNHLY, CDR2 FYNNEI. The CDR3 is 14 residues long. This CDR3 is CASLGTGFAVEQFF. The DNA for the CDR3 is TGTGCCAGTCTGGGGACAGGGTTCGCGGTTGAGCAGTTCTTC.

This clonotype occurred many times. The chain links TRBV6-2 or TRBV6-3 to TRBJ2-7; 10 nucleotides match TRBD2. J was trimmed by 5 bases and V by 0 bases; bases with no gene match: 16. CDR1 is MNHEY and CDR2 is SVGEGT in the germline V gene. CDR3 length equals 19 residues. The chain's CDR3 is CASSYSSSGRPTIYDEQYF. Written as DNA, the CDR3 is TGTGCCAGCAGTTACTCGTCTAGCGGGAGACCAACAATTTACGACGAGCAGTACTTC.

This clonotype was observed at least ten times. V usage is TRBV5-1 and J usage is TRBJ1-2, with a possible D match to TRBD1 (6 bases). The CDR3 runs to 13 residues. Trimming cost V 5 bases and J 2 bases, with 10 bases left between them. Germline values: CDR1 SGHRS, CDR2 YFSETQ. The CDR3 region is CASRYQGNYGYTF. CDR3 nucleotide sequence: TGCGCCAGCAGATACCAGGGGAACTATGGCTACACCTTC.

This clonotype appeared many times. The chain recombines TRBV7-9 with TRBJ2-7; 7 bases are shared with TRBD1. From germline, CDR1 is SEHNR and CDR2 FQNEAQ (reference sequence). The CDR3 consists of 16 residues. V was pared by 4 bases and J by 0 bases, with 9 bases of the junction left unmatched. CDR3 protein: CASSSEQGSSSYEQYF. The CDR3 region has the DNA TGTGCCAGCAGCTCGGAACAGGGGTCGAGCTCCTACGAGCAGTACTTC. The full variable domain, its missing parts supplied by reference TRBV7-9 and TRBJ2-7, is DTGVSQNPRHKITKRGQNVTFRCDPISEHNRLYWYRQTLGQGPEFLTYFQNEAQLEKSRLLSDRFSAERPKGSFSTLEIQRTEQGDSAMYLCASSSEQGSSSYEQYFGPGTRLTVT.

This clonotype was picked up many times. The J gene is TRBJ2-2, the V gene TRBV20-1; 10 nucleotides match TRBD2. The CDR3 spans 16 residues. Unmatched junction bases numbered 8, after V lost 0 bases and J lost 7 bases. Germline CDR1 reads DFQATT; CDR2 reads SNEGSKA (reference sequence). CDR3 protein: CSARDMSGRAHGELFF. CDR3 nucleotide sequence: TGCAGTGCTAGAGATATGAGCGGGAGGGCCCACGGGGAGCTGTTTTTT.